The 28 T cell receptor beta chains in this list originate from one sample, sequenced in a study of human T cells and chemical hapten exposure (dated by TCRdb to the early 2020s). Library preparation employed RACE. The sample was run on a NextSeq 500. TCRdb's own reprocessing of the public reads used fastp at Q25 and MiXCR and kept productive beta chains. Identical CDR3 proteins give one entry, which carries the most common genes and DNA. In this sample the table shows some 120,000 distinct CDR3 sequences, about an eighth of which occur a single time. The ten largest account for roughly 1.5% of the sample. The intended sense of this specimen's time point label: patch test 1, 2 weeks after DPC sensitization. The meaning of the sample's treatment or condition label: therapeutic diphenylcyclopropenone sensitization with weekly scalp DPC. This specimen consisted of whole blood, obtained in connection with sensitization to the hapten diphenylcyclopropenone (DPC). The receptors here all came from a woman aged 50 to 60 with alopecia areata. Some clones in this sample may be carry-over from other donors' samples.

This clonotype was recorded at least ten times. The rearrangement joins TRBV4-1 to TRBJ2-3; TRBD1 might be the D (5 bases). V lost 4 bases to trimming and J lost 2 bases, with 7 bases between them. CDR1 is MGHRA, CDR2 YSYEKL, per germline. This CDR3 has 13 residues. The CDR3 is CASSRTLTDTQYF. The CDR3 DNA follows: TGCGCCAGCAGCCGGACACTCACAGATACGCAGTATTTT.

This clonotype was detected only a few times. This chain connects TRBV11-2 to TRBJ2-7, with D tentatively TRBD1 (6 bases). From germline, CDR1 is SGHAT and CDR2 FQNNGV. Trimming stripped 5 bases from V and 3 bases from J, with 8 bases between. The CDR3 extends over 12 amino acids. CDR3 in DNA: TGTGCCAGCAGCGGCAGGGGCTACGAGCAGTACTTC. Translating gives CASSGRGYEQYF. Looking up the rest from reference TRBV11-2 and TRBJ2-7 gives the full variable domain: EAGVAQSPRYKIIEKRQSVAFWCNPISGHATLYWYQQILGQGPKLLIQFQNNGVVDDSQLPKDRFSAERLKGVDSTLKIQPAKLEDSAVYLCASSGRGYEQYFGPGTRLTVT.

This chain uses TRBV29-1 with TRBJ1-1; tentative D call: TRBD1 (5 bases). Trimming shortened V by 1 base and J by 6 bases, and 12 bases separated the two germline ends. CDR3 length equals 13 residues. Germline V gene sequence: CDR1 SQVTM, CDR2 ANQGSEA. This CDR3 reads CSVEGLQGPEAFF. The CDR3 nucleotides read TGCAGCGTTGAAGGGTTGCAGGGTCCTGAAGCTTTCTTT.

This clonotype was counted between two and nine times. The V and J genes are TRBV5-4 and TRBJ2-7; D is possibly TRBD2 (5 bases). The CDR3 runs 13 residues. From germline, CDR1 is SGHNT and CDR2 YYREEE (reference sequence). Trimming stripped 4 bases from V and 5 bases from J, with 13 bases between. The CDR3 is CASSRAPGDEQYF. In nucleotides, the CDR3 is TGTGCCAGCAGCCGGGCGCCCGGGGACGAGCAGTACTTC.

V gene TRBV4-1 combines with J gene TRBJ1-2; TRBD1 is a possible D gene (6 bases). Germline loops: CDR1 MGHRA, CDR2 YSYEKL. Trimming cost V 4 bases and J 7 bases, with 13 bases left between them. The CDR3 is 13 amino acids. CDR3 residues: CASSPSRGSGYTF. CDR3 in DNA: TGCGCCAGCAGCCCGTCCAGGGGTAGTGGCTACACCTTC.

This clonotype was picked up a small number of times. The chain couples TRBV20-1 to TRBJ2-1; 10 nucleotides align to TRBD2. The CDR3 totals 17 residues. V dropped 2 bases and J dropped 7; count of bases not matched to a gene: 14. Germline CDR1 is DFQATT and CDR2 is SNEGSKA (reference sequence). CDR3 amino acids: CSARIIKTSGLENEQFF. As DNA, the CDR3 is TGCAGTGCTAGAATAATTAAGACTAGCGGGCTGGAGAATGAGCAGTTCTTC.

This clonotype was recorded a few times. V gene TRBV2 combines with J gene TRBJ1-2; the match to TRBD1 covers 11 bases. The CDR3 totals 21 residues. Trimming cost V 8 bases and J 6 bases; bases outside gene matches: 29. Germline V gives CDR1 SNHLY, CDR2 FYNNEI. CDR3 bases: TGTGCCAGCCCCAAGCCCTCGTTGGGATCTACCCGGGACAGGGGGTACGATGGCTACACCTTC. Amino acid sequence: CASPKPSLGSTRDRGYDGYTF.

The chain carries TRBV28 and TRBJ2-4; 14 nucleotides align to TRBD2. The V segment lost 4 bases and the J segment 4 bases; nucleotides outside the gene matches: 3. Germline-derived CDR1 and CDR2 are MDHEN and SYDVKM. The CDR3 spans 16 residues. CDR3 region: CASSSGTSGRKNIQYF. The CDR3, as DNA: TGTGCCAGCAGTTCCGGGACTAGCGGGAGAAAAAACATTCAGTACTTC.

At least ten counts were recorded for this clonotype. The chain couples TRBV4-1 to TRBJ2-3; D gene unclear. Germline assignment: CDR1 MGHRA and CDR2 YSYEKL. V shed 0 bases and J shed 0 bases, with 13 bases lying between them. This CDR3 comprises 17 residues. This CDR3 reads CASSQDGKGISTDTQYF. The CDR3 nucleotides read TGCGCCAGCAGCCAAGATGGGAAAGGGATTAGCACAGATACGCAGTATTTT.

This clonotype appeared a few times. The V and J genes are TRBV6-5 and TRBJ2-7, with 7 bases matching TRBD1. This CDR3 region has 14 residues. V shed 0 bases, J shed 2 bases, and the junction held 1 base outside the gene matches. The germline CDR1 and CDR2 sequences are MNHEY and SVGAGI. The CDR3 spells CASSYSQGAYEQYF. DNA for the CDR3: TGTGCCAGCAGTTACTCCCAGGGGGCCTACGAGCAGTACTTC.

This clonotype was seen at least ten times. This chain uses TRBV6-4 with TRBJ2-7; 9 bases fit TRBD2. CDR3 length: 16 residues. Germline V gives CDR1 MRHNA, CDR2 SNTAGT. V gave up 0 bases and J gave up 0 bases; unmatched junction bases: 3. The CDR3 coding sequence is TGTGCCAGCAGTGACTCGGCTAGCGGGATCTCCTACGAGCAGTACTTC. It yields the protein CASSDSASGISYEQYF.

The V call is TRBV4-1, the J call TRBJ1-2, with D tentatively TRBD1 (6 bases). The germline V and J ends were trimmed by 1 base and 4 bases, with 13 bases remaining between them. This CDR3 spans 15 amino acids. Germline loops: CDR1 MGHRA, CDR2 YSYEKL. The CDR3, as DNA: TGCGCCAGCAGCCAAGGAAAACAGGGAATCTATGGCTACACCTTC. It specifies CASSQGKQGIYGYTF.

The V and J genes are TRBV7-2 and TRBJ2-3; possible D gene TRBD1, 5 bases. The V and J ends lost 4 bases and 11 bases respectively, with 13 bases between them. The CDR3 has 12 residues. From germline, CDR1 is SGHTA and CDR2 FQGNSA. CDR3 region: CASSSQGRRQYF. CDR3 in DNA: TGTGCCAGCAGCTCCCAGGGAAGGCGGCAGTATTTT. The whole variable domain, filled in from reference TRBV7-2 and TRBJ2-3, reads GAGVSQSPSNKVTEKGKDVELRCDPISGHTALYWYRQSLGQGLEFLIYFQGNSAPDKSGLPSDRFSAERTGGSVSTLTIQRTQQEDSAVYLCASSSQGRRQYFGPGTRLTVL.

At least ten counts were recorded for this clonotype. This sequence joins TRBV6-2 or TRBV6-3 and TRBJ1-1; D call uncertain. Germline V gene lookup returns CDR1 MNHEY and CDR2 SVGEGT. The CDR3 is 14 residues long. The V end lost 2 bases, the J end lost 5 bases, and 12 bases lay between the germline ends. The DNA of the CDR3 is TGTGCCAGCAGTTACATGGAGGTTTCGACTGAAGCTTTCTTT. Amino acid sequence: CASSYMEVSTEAFF.

The table lists this clonotype with many counts. The CDR3 DNA sequence: TGTGCCAGCAGCGGGGACCCTCAGGGCGAGCAGTACTTC. This gives the protein CASSGDPQGEQYF. The gene calls are TRBV7-2 and TRBJ2-7; D possibly uses TRBD1 or TRBD2 (5 bases each). Per the germline V gene, CDR1 is SGHTA and CDR2 is FQGNSA. The CDR3 spans 13 residues. Trimming cost V 5 bases and J 6 bases, with 14 bases left between them.

This clonotype was seen ten or more times. The chain uses TRBV29-1 and TRBJ1-2; tentatively, D is TRBD1 (5 bases). The germline V gene has CDR1 SQVTM and CDR2 ANQGSEA. The CDR3 runs 14 residues. The V end lost 4 bases, the J end lost 7 bases, and 19 bases lay between the germline ends. The CDR3 DNA reads as TGCAGCGTTGGGGGCAGGGATACCGGCGCTGGCTACACCTTC. Translation: CSVGGRDTGAGYTF.

This chain joins TRBV28 and TRBJ1-5; possibly TRBD1 for D (6 bases). CDR3 length: 15 amino acids. V was trimmed by 7 bases and J by 5 bases, leaving 18 bases between them. Germline loops: CDR1 MDHEN, CDR2 SYDVKM. CDR3 nucleotides: TGTGCCAGCATTTTGAGGGCAGGGGAGCATCAGCCCCAGCATTTT. Protein sequence: CASILRAGEHQPQHF. The whole variable domain, filled in from reference TRBV28 and TRBJ1-5, reads DVKVTQSSRYLVKRTGEKVFLECVQDMDHENMFWYRQDPGLGLRLIYFSYDVKMKEKGDIPEGYSVSREKKERFSLILESASTNQTSMYLCASILRAGEHQPQHFGDGTRLSIL.

Many counts were recorded for this clonotype. The chain is built from TRBV6-2 or TRBV6-3 and TRBJ2-1; 10 positions agree with TRBD2. In germline, CDR1 is MNHEY, CDR2 SVGEGT. The ends lost 8 bases at V and 5 bases at J; junction bases unmatched: 12. The CDR3 totals 16 residues. Here the CDR3 reads CASSGASGSRNNEQFF. The CDR3 DNA sequence: TGTGCCAGCTCGGGGGCTAGCGGGAGCAGAAACAATGAGCAGTTCTTC.

The V call is TRBV10-3, the J call TRBJ2-3; a possible D gene is TRBD2 (6 bases). Germline V CDR1 and CDR2: ENHRY, SYGVKD. The V and J ends lost 6 bases and 0 bases respectively, with 13 bases between them. The CDR3 is 15 amino acids. The CDR3: CAISLAATSTDTQYF. The CDR3 DNA sequence: TGTGCCATCAGCTTAGCGGCCACTAGCACAGATACGCAGTATTTT.

There are a few counts of this clonotype. The chain employs TRBV7-2 and TRBJ1-5; TRBD1 matches at 7 bases. This CDR3 is built from 15 residues. Trimming removed 5 bases from V and 9 bases from J; junction bases left unmatched: 13. The germline gives CDR1 SGHTA, CDR2 FQGNSA. The CDR3 coding sequence is TGTGCCAGCAGCCCCTCCGGACAGGCCCTGGGGCCCCAGCATTTT. The encoded protein is CASSPSGQALGPQHF.

There are many counts of this clonotype. This chain joins TRBV6-1 and TRBJ2-2; TRBD1 matches at 9 bases. Germline V gives CDR1 MNHNS, CDR2 SASEGT. The length of the CDR3 is 16 residues. Trimming took 7 bases from V and 1 from J; bases not matched to a gene: 7. For the CDR3, the DNA is TGTGCCAGCACTCCGGGACAGGGAAAGAACACCGGGGAGCTGTTTTTT. It codes for CASTPGQGKNTGELFF.

This clonotype showed up many times. The rearrangement joins TRBV11-2 to TRBJ1-1, with a weak D call TRBD1 (6 bases). Per germline, CDR1 SGHAT and CDR2 FQNNGV. V was cut by 4 bases and J by 6 bases, with 15 bases left in between. This CDR3 contains 14 residues. The chain's CDR3 is CASSSYRGGSEAFF. CDR3 in DNA: TGTGCCAGCAGCTCATATAGGGGGGGATCTGAAGCTTTCTTT.

The chain couples TRBV20-1 to TRBJ1-1; 8 nucleotides line up with TRBD1. Looked up from germline, CDR1 is DFQATT and CDR2 is SNEGSKA (reference sequence). This CDR3 is 15 amino acids long. V shed 5 bases, J shed 3 bases, and the junction held 11 bases outside the gene matches. In DNA, the CDR3 is TGCAGTGCTTCTGATTCCGGGACAGGCTACACTGAAGCTTTCTTT. This translates into CSASDSGTGYTEAFF.

This clonotype was picked up a small number of times. This rearrangement joins TRBV28 to TRBJ2-2; TRBD2 might be the D (7 bases). The V gene lost 3 bases and the J gene lost 2 bases, with 13 bases spanning the gap. Per the germline V gene, CDR1 is MDHEN and CDR2 is SYDVKM. CDR3 size: 16 residues. The CDR3 DNA sequence: TGTGCCAGCAGTTTCGGCGGGGGCAGTAACACCGGGGAGCTGTTTTTT. Residues: CASSFGGGSNTGELFF.

This clonotype turned up a few times. The CDR3 nucleotides are TGTGCCAGCAGTCGGACTAGGGGAACAGCTTTCTTT. Its translation: CASSRTRGTAFF. The J gene is TRBJ1-1, the V gene TRBV27; a weak D match, TRBD1 (5 bases). V was clipped by 5 bases and J by 10 bases, with 14 bases between them. Germline CDR1 MNHEY, CDR2 SMNVEV (reference sequence). The CDR3 length is 12 residues.

In this sample, this clonotype turned up a few times. The gene calls are TRBV12-3 or TRBV12-4 and TRBJ1-4; D gene uncertain. There are 12 residues in the CDR3. V gave up 4 bases and J gave up 8 bases, with 8 bases separating them. As DNA, the CDR3 is TGTGCCAGCAGTTATGTAAACGAAAAACTGTTTTTT. Amino acid sequence: CASSYVNEKLFF.

The table lists this clonotype with many counts. This rearrangement joins TRBV28 to TRBJ1-1; 7 bases map to TRBD1. CDR3 length equals 11 residues. Per the germline V gene, CDR1 is MDHEN and CDR2 is SYDVKM. J was trimmed by 8 bases and V by 7 bases; bases with no gene match: 4. The CDR3, as DNA: TGTGCCAGCATTGAGGACAGGGAAGCTTTCTTT. It yields the protein CASIEDREAFF.

This clonotype showed up many times. V usage is TRBV11-2 and J usage is TRBJ1-2, with 7 bases aligning to TRBD1. This CDR3 comprises 18 residues. V trimming: 3 bases; J trimming: 4 bases; junction bases outside the gene matches: 17. Germline V gene data show CDR1 as SGHAT and CDR2 as FQNNGV. The CDR3 spells CASSFSDQLTGSGYGYTF. The CDR3 nucleotides are TGTGCCAGCAGCTTCTCCGACCAGCTGACAGGGTCGGGCTATGGCTACACCTTC.